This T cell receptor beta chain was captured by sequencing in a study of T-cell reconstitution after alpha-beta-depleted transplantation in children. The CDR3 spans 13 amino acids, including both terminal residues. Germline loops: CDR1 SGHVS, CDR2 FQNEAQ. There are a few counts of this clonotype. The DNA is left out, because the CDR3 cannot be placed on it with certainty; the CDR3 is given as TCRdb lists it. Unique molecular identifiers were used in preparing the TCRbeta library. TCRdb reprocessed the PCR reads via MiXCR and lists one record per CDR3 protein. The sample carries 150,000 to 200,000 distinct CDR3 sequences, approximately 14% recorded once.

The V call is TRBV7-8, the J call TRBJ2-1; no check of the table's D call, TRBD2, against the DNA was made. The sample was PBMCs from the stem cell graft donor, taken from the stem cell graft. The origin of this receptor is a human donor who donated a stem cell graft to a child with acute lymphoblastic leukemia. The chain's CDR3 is CASSSRFGEGAFF.